One sample yielded the 4 T cell receptor beta chains listed below, sequenced in a study of Graves' ophthalmopathy and Graves' hyperthyroidism. For repertoire sequencing, the TCR beta CDR3 regions were amplified from RNA transcripts. An initial RT-PCR round employing HTBI primers preceded a second-round multiplex PCR. TCRdb independently ran MiXCR on the multiplex PCR reads; one entry per CDR3 protein. The sample has 400,000 or so distinct CDR3 sequences, over 15% seen once. The specimen was peripheral blood. The receptor source for this set is a woman aged 18-29 years with stable Graves' hyperthyroidism.

CDR3 sequence (DNA): TGTGCCAGCAGTTCCACGACAGGGGGCTATGGCTACACCTTC. It translates to CASSSTTGGYGYTF. The chain recombines TRBV28 with TRBJ1-2, with TRBD1 matching 9 bases. The CDR3 is made up of 14 amino acids. The ends lost 4 bases at V and 4 bases at J; junction bases unmatched: 4. CDR1 is MDHEN, CDR2 SYDVKM, per germline.

The chain's CDR3 is CASTLTGRSYGYTF. CDR3 nucleotides: TGTGCCAGCACCCTCACGGGACGGAGCTATGGCTACACCTTC. This chain joins TRBV12-3 or TRBV12-4 and TRBJ1-2; a weak D match, TRBD1 (5 bases). This CDR3 has 14 residues. Between the trimmed V and J ends, which lost 7 bases and 4 bases, there was a span of 16 bases.

The chain carries TRBV7-8 and TRBJ1-6; 8 bases fit TRBD1. The germline CDR1 and CDR2 sequences are SGHVS and FQNEAQ. J lost 4 bases, V lost 5 bases, and 16 bases had no gene match. The CDR3 loop spans 19 amino acids. Here the CDR3 DNA reads TGTGCCAGCAGCCTCCTTCCGGAAAAGGGGACAGGTTATAATTCACCCCTCCACTTT. Amino acid sequence: CASSLLPEKGTGYNSPLHF. The full variable domain, its missing parts supplied by reference TRBV7-8 and TRBJ1-6, is GAGVSQSPRYKVAKRGQDVALRCDPISGHVSLFWYQQALGQGPEFLTYFQNEAQLDKSGLPSDRFFAERPEGSVSTLKIQRTQQEDSAVYLCASSLLPEKGTGYNSPLHFGNGTRLTVT.

This clonotype was recorded many times. The chain recombines TRBV7-3 with TRBJ2-5; 8 bases are a match to TRBD1. CDR3 length equals 15 residues. Germline-derived CDR1 and CDR2 are SGHTA and FQGTGA. Germline trimming cut 2 bases from V and 1 base from J; bases unmatched to any gene: 3. CDR3 nucleotides: TGTGCCAGCAGCTTACAGGGGGCCCCCCAAGAGACCCAGTACTTC. Its protein is CASSLQGAPQETQYF.